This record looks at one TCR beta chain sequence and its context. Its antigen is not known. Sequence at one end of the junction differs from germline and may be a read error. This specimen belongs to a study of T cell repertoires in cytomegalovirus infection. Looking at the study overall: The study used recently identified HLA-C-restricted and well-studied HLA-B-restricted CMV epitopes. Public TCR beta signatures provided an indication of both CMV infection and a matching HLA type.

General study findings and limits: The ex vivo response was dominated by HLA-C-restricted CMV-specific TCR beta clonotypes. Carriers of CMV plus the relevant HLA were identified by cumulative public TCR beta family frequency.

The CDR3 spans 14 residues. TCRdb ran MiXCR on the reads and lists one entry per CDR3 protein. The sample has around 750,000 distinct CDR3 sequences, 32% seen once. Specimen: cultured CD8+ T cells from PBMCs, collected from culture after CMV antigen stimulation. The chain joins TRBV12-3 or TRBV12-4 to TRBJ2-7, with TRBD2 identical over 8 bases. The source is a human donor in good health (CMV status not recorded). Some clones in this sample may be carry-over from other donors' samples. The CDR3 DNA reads TGTGTCAGCAGTCCAGCGGGAGTCCCCTACGAGCAGTACTTC. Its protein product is CVSSPAGVPYEQYF.